Shown below are 22 T cell receptor beta chains from a single sample sequenced in a study of CD8+ T cells in alopecia areata. Treatment denoted: oral pan-JAK inhibitor, 5-10 mg twice daily. TCR sequencing used cDNA made by reverse transcription of extracted RNA. TCRdb keeps only in-frame clones here, not all; method: immunoSEQ multiplex PCR. The sample lists approximately 180,000 clones, about 53% occurring once. Sequences were derived from CD8+ T cells sorted from blood, sampled at week 24, from a patient treated with tofacitinib. Receptors were obtained from a human donor with alopecia areata.

In nucleotides, the CDR3 is TGTGCCAGCAGTGTGAACCGTGAAGCTTTCTTT. Its protein is CASSVNREAFF. V gene TRBV27 combines with J gene TRBJ1-1; D gene unclear. CDR1 and CDR2 from the germline V gene are MNHEY and SMNVEV (reference sequence). This CDR3 spans 11 amino acids. Trimming removed 5 bases from V and 7 bases from J, with 8 bases in between.

The chain recombines TRBV9 with TRBJ1-2, with no clear D. This CDR3 has 16 amino acids. Germline V CDR1 and CDR2: SGDLS, YYNGEE. Trimming took 3 bases from V and 6 from J, leaving 21 bases between them. This CDR3 reads CASSAEGGFRSDGYTF. The DNA of the CDR3 is TGTGCCAGCAGCGCCGAGGGAGGGTTTCGAAGTGATGGCTACACCTTC.

This clone showed up just a few times. The rearrangement uses TRBV15 and TRBJ2-7; 11 positions match TRBD1. Germline-derived CDR1 and CDR2 are LNHNV and YYDKDF (reference sequence). This CDR3 spans 15 amino acids. V was pared by 4 bases and J by 3 bases, with 5 bases of the junction left unmatched. CDR3 amino acids: CATSKGTGGNYEQYF. The CDR3 DNA follows: TGTGCCACCAGCAAAGGGACAGGGGGAAACTACGAGCAGTACTTC.

A remark on this clone: Other DNA sequences in the sample encode the same CDR3. The chain links TRBV30 to TRBJ2-1; D is unresolved. The CDR3 contains 12 residues. Germline V gene lookup returns CDR1 GTSNPN and CDR2 SVGIG (reference sequence). V lost 0 bases and J lost 7, with 7 bases in between. CDR3 nucleotide sequence: TGTGCCTGGAGTGTAGGAAGGAATGAGCAGTTCTTC. It is translated as CAWSVGRNEQFF. The full variable domain, its missing parts supplied by reference TRBV30 and TRBJ2-1, is SQTIHQWPATLVQPVGSPLSLECTVEGTSNPNLYWYRQAAGRGLQLLFYSVGIGQISSEVPQNLSASRPQDRQFILSSKKLLLSDSGFYLCAWSVGRNEQFFGPGTRLTVL.

The J gene is TRBJ2-3, the V gene TRBV4-1; D is perhaps TRBD2 (5 bases). Germline values: CDR1 MGHRA, CDR2 YSYEKL. Trimming pared 5 bases from V and 0 bases from J, leaving 12 bases between. The CDR3 runs to 15 residues. The CDR3 spells CASSGNAGSTDTQYF. The CDR3 DNA reads TGCGCCAGCAGCGGCAATGCGGGTAGCACAGATACGCAGTATTTT.

This clone occurred a few times. The CDR3, as DNA: TGTGCTAGAGAACAGGGGTACGACACTGAAGCTTTCTTT. It yields the protein CAREQGYDTEAFF. The chain employs TRBV12-5 and TRBJ1-1; 7 bases map to TRBD1. Germline CDR1 LGHNT, CDR2 FRNRAP. The V gene end was trimmed by 9 bases and the J gene end by 3 bases; junction bases not matched to a gene: 7. This CDR3 is 13 amino acids long.

The CDR3 loop is CASRATGTGDEKLFF. The CDR3 DNA is TGTGCCAGCAGAGCTACCGGGACAGGAGACGAAAAACTGTTTTTT. J is TRBJ1-4 and V is TRBV6-5; 8 bases match TRBD1. The CDR3 length is 15 residues. Germline assignment: CDR1 MNHEY and CDR2 SVGAGI. With 6 bases clipped from V and 8 bases from J, the junction kept 11 bases outside the gene matches.

The chain links TRBV7-9 to TRBJ2-7; TRBD1 aligns across 7 bases. The CDR3 extends over 15 amino acids. V dropped 5 bases and J dropped 2; count of bases not matched to a gene: 9. Germline V gives CDR1 SEHNR, CDR2 FQNEAQ (reference sequence). CDR3 in amino acids: CASSHRRQGAYEQYF. The CDR3 nucleotides are TGTGCCAGCAGCCACCGTCGGCAGGGGGCCTACGAGCAGTACTTC.

This clone was counted only a few times. The CDR3 sequence: CASSLEGGLGEKLFF. CDR3 coding DNA: TGCGCCAGCAGCTTGGAAGGGGGCCTAGGGGAAAAACTGTTTTTT. The V call is TRBV5-1, the J call TRBJ1-4; 7 positions match TRBD1. The CDR3 consists of 15 residues. V trimming: 0 bases; J trimming: 8 bases; junction bases outside the gene matches: 7. Germline CDR1 SGHRS, CDR2 YFSETQ.

The chain employs TRBV4-3 and TRBJ2-1; tentatively, D is TRBD1 (6 bases). Per the germline V gene, CDR1 is LGHNA and CDR2 is YSLEER. The ends were cut back, 1 base at V and 5 bases at J, with 12 bases in the middle. The CDR3 runs to 15 residues. The CDR3 reads CASSQGTERNNEQFF. CDR3 in DNA: TGCGCCAGCAGCCAAGGGACAGAAAGGAACAATGAGCAGTTCTTC.

This chain uses TRBV7-9 with TRBJ2-3; tentatively, D is TRBD2 (6 bases). V lost 5 bases and J lost 3, with 12 bases in between. Germline CDR1 SEHNR, CDR2 FQNEAQ (reference sequence). The CDR3 has 14 amino acids. CDR3 sequence (DNA): TGTGCCAGCAGCCCCCGGGAGCGTACAGATACGCAGTATTTT. Its translation is CASSPRERTDTQYF.

This clone occurred a few times. The gene calls are TRBV27 and TRBJ2-7; no clear D. Germline CDR1 reads MNHEY; CDR2 reads SMNVEV (reference sequence). The CDR3 is 13 residues long. V gave up 1 base and J gave up 0 bases, with 4 bases separating them. CDR3 sequence (DNA): TGTGCCAGCAGTTTATTTGACTCCTACGAGCAGTACTTC. Translated: CASSLFDSYEQYF.

J is TRBJ1-1 and V is TRBV15, with D possibly TRBD1 on 6 matching bases. Trimming took 4 bases from V and 0 from J, leaving 18 bases between them. The CDR3 sequence is 17 residues long. The germline V gene has CDR1 LNHNV and CDR2 YYDKDF (reference sequence). The CDR3 DNA follows: TGTGCCACCAGCAAGATCCCGGGACACGGTATGAACACTGAAGCTTTCTTT. The encoded protein is CATSKIPGHGMNTEAFF.

This chain joins TRBV13 and TRBJ1-5; D gene unclear. Germline V gene data show CDR1 as PRHDT and CDR2 as FYEKMQ (reference sequence). V was clipped by 0 bases and J by 7 bases, with 10 bases between them. This CDR3 is built from 14 residues. The CDR3 DNA follows: TGTGCCAGCAGCTTAGGATGGGCGGGGCAGCCCCAGCATTTT. It codes for CASSLGWAGQPQHF.

This clone was detected a few times. This CDR3 reads CASSQSTGTGELFF. DNA for the CDR3: TGTGCCAGCAGCCAATCTACGGGCACCGGGGAGCTGTTTTTT. This chain joins TRBV16 and TRBJ2-2; unclear D gene. CDR1 and CDR2 (germline): KGHSY, FQNENV. The V end lost 0 bases, the J end lost 4 bases, and 6 bases lay between the germline ends. The CDR3 runs to 14 residues.

The chain has TRBV30 and TRBJ2-7; D may be TRBD1 (5 bases). From germline, CDR1 is GTSNPN and CDR2 SVGIG (reference sequence). The length of the CDR3 is 14 residues. The V gene lost 5 bases and the J gene lost 3 bases, with 17 bases spanning the gap. DNA of the CDR3: TGTGCCTGGCAACCTCCGAAAGACAGCTACGAGCAGTACTTC. Translated: CAWQPPKDSYEQYF.

The rearrangement links TRBV10-3 to TRBJ1-3; D gene uncertain. Trimming took off 2 bases at V and 4 bases at J, with 9 bases between the two ends. Per germline, CDR1 ENHRY and CDR2 SYGVKD. The CDR3 is 14 residues long. CDR3 sequence (DNA): TGTGCCATCAGTGAGCCCGGCGAGGGAAACACCATATATTTT. Translating gives CAISEPGEGNTIYF.

The chain carries TRBV4-3 and TRBJ2-5, with D tentatively TRBD1 (6 bases). Per the germline V gene, CDR1 is LGHNA and CDR2 is YSLEER. V lost 4 bases and J 5 bases, leaving 17 bases between the germline ends. This CDR3 is 15 amino acids long. The chain's CDR3 is CASSRITGISETQYF. Here the CDR3 DNA reads TGCGCCAGCAGCCGAATAACAGGGATCTCGGAGACCCAGTACTTC.

There are a few counts of this clone. The chain has TRBV4-3 and TRBJ1-2, with 8 bases fitting TRBD1. The V and J ends lost 3 bases and 6 bases, in that order; junction bases with no gene match: 9. Germline values: CDR1 LGHNA, CDR2 YSLEER. The CDR3 runs 15 residues. CDR3 DNA sequence: TGCGCCAGCAGCCACAATACGATGACAGGGGATGGCTACACCTTC. It encodes CASSHNTMTGDGYTF.

This clone was detected only once. The CDR3 DNA reads TGTGCCAGCAGAATAGGAGGGGGGGCCTACAATGAGCAGTTCTTC. Its translation is CASRIGGGAYNEQFF. The chain recombines TRBV7-8 with TRBJ2-1; the D gene is possibly TRBD2 (7 bases). Germline values: CDR1 SGHVS, CDR2 FQNEAQ. The CDR3 spans 15 residues. Trimming pared 6 bases from V and 2 bases from J, leaving 14 bases between.

This chain links TRBV29-1 with TRBJ2-7, with 10 nucleotides matching TRBD2. The CDR3 sequence is 13 residues long. With 5 bases clipped from V and 2 bases from J, the junction kept 3 bases outside the gene matches. Germline loops: CDR1 SQVTM, CDR2 ANQGSEA. For the CDR3, the DNA is TGCAGCGTTCAGCGGGGGGGAACCTACGAGCAGTACTTC. Translating it yields CSVQRGGTYEQYF.

The V gene is TRBV30, the J gene TRBJ2-2, with no clear D. This CDR3 contains 12 residues. Trimming shortened V by 4 bases and J by 4 bases, and 7 bases separated the two germline ends. The germline gives CDR1 GTSNPN, CDR2 SVGIG (reference sequence). The CDR3 reads CAWTVGTGELFF. CDR3 sequence (DNA): TGTGCCTGGACGGTGGGCACCGGGGAGCTGTTTTTT.